The 13 T cell receptor beta chains given below trace back to one sample, sequenced in a study of cytomegalovirus exposure and HLA in healthy donors. Primers included in the PCR were 60 Vbeta and 13 Jbeta primers. Produced via immunoSEQ multiplex PCR; TCRdb's table is partial and in-frame only. The sample lists 200,000 to 250,000 clones; around 89% were seen once. Sequencing was carried out using PBMCs. These receptor sequences come from a woman in her late teens or twenties in good health and CMV-seronegative.

In this sample, this clone turned up a few times. The rearrangement joins TRBV4-3 to TRBJ2-2; the match to TRBD1 covers 8 bases. V gave up 3 bases and J gave up 7 bases; unmatched junction bases: 7. This CDR3 is built from 15 residues. Germline CDR1 LGHNA, CDR2 YSLEER. CDR3 nucleotide sequence: TGCGCCAGCAGCCAGGGCAGGACAGGGAGCGGGGAGCTGTTTTTT. Protein sequence: CASSQGRTGSGELFF.

V and J are TRBV19 and TRBJ2-7; TRBD2 is a possible D gene (5 bases). The CDR3 consists of 13 residues. V shed 3 bases and J shed 4 bases, with 10 bases lying between them. Germline assignment: CDR1 LNHDA and CDR2 SQIVND (reference sequence). CDR3 amino acids: CASSMVRGYEQYF. The CDR3 DNA sequence: TGTGCCAGTAGTATGGTGCGAGGGTACGAGCAGTACTTC.

The table lists this clone with a few counts. The chain recombines TRBV13 with TRBJ1-2; weak D call: TRBD1 (5 bases). Germline loops: CDR1 PRHDT, CDR2 FYEKMQ (reference sequence). Trimming shortened V by 6 bases and J by 4 bases, and 18 bases separated the two germline ends. This CDR3 is 15 amino acids long. CDR3 coding DNA: TGTGCCAGCAGTAAAGCGAGGCAGGGTTCCTATGGCTACACCTTC. Its translation: CASSKARQGSYGYTF.

The chain links TRBV6-4 to TRBJ1-5; 9 bases line up with TRBD1. The CDR3 runs 15 residues. V lost 3 bases and J lost 4; bases outside the gene matches: 4. From germline, CDR1 is MRHNA and CDR2 SNTAGT. In DNA, the CDR3 is TGTGCCAGCAGTGAGACAGGGGGGGATAATCAGCCCCAGCATTTT. It specifies CASSETGGDNQPQHF.

The chain is built from TRBV11-2 and TRBJ2-1; D is unresolved. Germline lookup yields CDR1 SGHAT and CDR2 FQNNGV. V was clipped by 1 base and J by 4 bases, with 8 bases between them. The CDR3 is made up of 14 amino acids. The CDR3 DNA is TGTGCCAGCAGCTTAGTAGTTCCTTACAATGAGCAGTTCTTC. Its translation is CASSLVVPYNEQFF.

This rearrangement joins TRBV7-2 to TRBJ1-2; D call uncertain. V lost 6 bases, J lost 5 bases, and 13 bases lay in between. The CDR3 loop spans 13 amino acids. Germline CDR1 is SGHTA and CDR2 is FQGNSA. The CDR3 loop reads CASSHPGSYGYTF. The CDR3 DNA is TGTGCCAGCAGTCATCCGGGGTCATATGGCTACACCTTC.

V and J are TRBV7-2 and TRBJ1-1; D is ambiguous. Trimming took off 4 bases at V and 8 bases at J, with 14 bases between the two ends. CDR3 length equals 13 residues. CDR1 and CDR2 (germline): SGHTA, FQGNSA. The CDR3 protein is CASSSYSQAEAFF. DNA for the CDR3: TGTGCCAGCAGCTCGTATTCCCAGGCCGAAGCTTTCTTT. Filled out from reference TRBV7-2 and TRBJ1-1, the complete variable domain reads GAGVSQSPSNKVTEKGKDVELRCDPISGHTALYWYRQSLGQGLEFLIYFQGNSAPDKSGLPSDRFSAERTGGSVSTLTIQRTQQEDSAVYLCASSSYSQAEAFFGQGTRLTVV.

The chain uses TRBV5-1 and TRBJ2-5; 15 positions agree with TRBD2. The CDR3 has 17 amino acids. In germline, CDR1 is SGHRS, CDR2 YFSETQ. V lost 3 bases to trimming and J lost 0 bases; unmatched junction nucleotides: 3. This chain's CDR3 is CASSWGTSGRYQETQYF. The DNA of the CDR3 is TGCGCCAGCAGCTGGGGGACTAGCGGGAGGTACCAAGAGACCCAGTACTTC.

This clone was recorded a few times. This rearrangement joins TRBV7-2 to TRBJ2-1; 12 bases are shared with TRBD2. CDR3 length equals 17 residues. CDR1 and CDR2 from the germline V gene are SGHTA and FQGNSA. V was pared by 5 bases and J by 0 bases, with 5 bases of the junction left unmatched. The CDR3 region is CASSPGTSGSSYNEQFF. Here the CDR3 DNA reads TGTGCCAGCAGCCCCGGGACTAGCGGGTCCTCCTACAATGAGCAGTTCTTC.

This sequence joins TRBV5-1 and TRBJ2-5; D uncertain. Matching the DNA end better, TRBJ2-7 makes the J call doubtful. Germline V lookup: CDR1 SGHRS, CDR2 YFSETQ. The length of the CDR3 is 14 residues. CDR3 sequence: CASSFLGSPYEQYF. In DNA form, the CDR3 reads TGCGCCAGCAGCTTTCTCGGTAGTCCCTACGAGCAGTACTTC.

This chain connects TRBV4-3 to TRBJ2-5; 9 bases are shared with TRBD2. CDR1 and CDR2 (germline): LGHNA, YSLEER. The CDR3 extends over 20 amino acids. Trimming took 3 bases from V and 2 from J; bases not matched to a gene: 19. The CDR3 DNA reads TGCGCCAGCAGCCATAGCCGCGGGGGGGCCTCGCTCGTTGGTCAAGAGACCCAGTACTTC. This gives the protein CASSHSRGGASLVGQETQYF.

This clone was seen just once. In nucleotides, the CDR3 is TGTGCCACCGAATTTCGAGACTCTGGAAACACCATATATTTT. Translated: CATEFRDSGNTIYF. V is TRBV5-6 and J is TRBJ1-3; D is undetermined. Trimming removed 9 bases at V and 0 bases at J, with 13 bases between. The germline CDR1 and CDR2 sequences are SGHDT and YYEEEE. CDR3 length: 14 residues.

This clone occurred once. The V and J genes are TRBV7-2 and TRBJ2-5, with 7 bases aligning to TRBD2. The CDR3 has 15 amino acids. Trimming at V came to 5 bases and at J to 5 bases, leaving 11 bases not matched to a gene. Looked up from germline, CDR1 is SGHTA and CDR2 is FQGNSA. The DNA of the CDR3 is TGTGCCAGCAGCCGCTATCGAGGGAGGGAGGAGACCCAGTACTTC. Amino acid sequence: CASSRYRGREETQYF.